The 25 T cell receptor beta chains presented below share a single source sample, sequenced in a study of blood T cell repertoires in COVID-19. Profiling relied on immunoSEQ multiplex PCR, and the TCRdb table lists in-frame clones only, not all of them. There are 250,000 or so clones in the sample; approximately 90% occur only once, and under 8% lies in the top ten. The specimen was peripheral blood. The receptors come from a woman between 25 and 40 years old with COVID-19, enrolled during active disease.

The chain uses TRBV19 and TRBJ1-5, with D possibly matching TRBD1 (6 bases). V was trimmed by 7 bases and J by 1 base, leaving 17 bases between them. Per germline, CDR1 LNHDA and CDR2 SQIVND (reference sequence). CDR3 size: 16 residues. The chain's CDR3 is CASTREPQGSNQPQHF. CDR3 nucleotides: TGTGCCAGTACCCGGGAACCACAGGGAAGCAATCAGCCCCAGCATTTT.

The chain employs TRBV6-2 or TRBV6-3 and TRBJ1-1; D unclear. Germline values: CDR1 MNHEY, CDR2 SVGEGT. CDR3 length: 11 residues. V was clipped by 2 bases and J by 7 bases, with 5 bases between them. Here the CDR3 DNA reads TGTGCCAGCAGTTACAGCCATGAAGCTTTCTTT. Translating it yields CASSYSHEAFF.

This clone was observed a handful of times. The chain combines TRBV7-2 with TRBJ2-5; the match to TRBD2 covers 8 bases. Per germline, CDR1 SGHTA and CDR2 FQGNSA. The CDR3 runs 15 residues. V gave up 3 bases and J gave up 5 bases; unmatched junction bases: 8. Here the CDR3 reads CASSFAAGGYETQYF. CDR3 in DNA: TGTGCCAGCAGCTTCGCGGCGGGGGGTTATGAGACCCAGTACTTC.

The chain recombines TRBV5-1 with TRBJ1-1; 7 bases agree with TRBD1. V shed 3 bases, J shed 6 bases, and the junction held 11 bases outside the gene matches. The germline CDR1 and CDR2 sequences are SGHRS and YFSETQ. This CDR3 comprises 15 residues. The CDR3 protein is CASSSRQGSSSEAFF. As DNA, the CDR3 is TGCGCCAGCAGCTCCCGACAGGGAAGCTCGTCTGAAGCTTTCTTT.

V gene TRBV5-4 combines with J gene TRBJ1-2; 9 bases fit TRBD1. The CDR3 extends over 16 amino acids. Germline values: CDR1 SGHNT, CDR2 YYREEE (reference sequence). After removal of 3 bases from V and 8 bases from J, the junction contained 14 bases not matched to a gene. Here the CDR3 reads CASSSGTGRRLNGYTF. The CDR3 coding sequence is TGTGCCAGCAGCTCGGGGACAGGGAGACGACTTAACGGCTACACCTTC. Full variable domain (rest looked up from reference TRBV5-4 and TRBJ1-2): ETGVTQSPTHLIKTRGQQVTLRCSSQSGHNTVSWYQQALGQGPQFIFQYYREEENGRGNFPPRFSGLQFPNYSSELNVNALELDDSALYLCASSSGTGRRLNGYTFGSGTRLTVV.

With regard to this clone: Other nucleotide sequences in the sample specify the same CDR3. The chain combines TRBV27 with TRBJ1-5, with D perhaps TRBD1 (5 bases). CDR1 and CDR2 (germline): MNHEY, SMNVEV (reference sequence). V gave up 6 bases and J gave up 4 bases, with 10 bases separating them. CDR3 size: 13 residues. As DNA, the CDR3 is TGTGCCAGCAGACTCGGGGGTAATCAGCCCCAGCATTTT. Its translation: CASRLGGNQPQHF.

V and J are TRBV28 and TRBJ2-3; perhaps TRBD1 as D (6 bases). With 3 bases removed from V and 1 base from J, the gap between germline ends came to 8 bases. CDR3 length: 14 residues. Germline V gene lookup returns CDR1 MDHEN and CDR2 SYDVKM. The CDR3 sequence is CASSFPGGTDTQYF. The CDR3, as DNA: TGTGCCAGCAGTTTCCCAGGGGGCACAGATACGCAGTATTTT.

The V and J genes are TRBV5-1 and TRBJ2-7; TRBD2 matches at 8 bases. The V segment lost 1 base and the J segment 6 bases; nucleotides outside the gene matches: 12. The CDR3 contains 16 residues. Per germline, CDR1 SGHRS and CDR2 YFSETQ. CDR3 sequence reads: CASSLSAGGTGSEQYF. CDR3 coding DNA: TGCGCCAGCAGCTTGTCGGCGGGGGGAACGGGTAGCGAGCAGTACTTC.

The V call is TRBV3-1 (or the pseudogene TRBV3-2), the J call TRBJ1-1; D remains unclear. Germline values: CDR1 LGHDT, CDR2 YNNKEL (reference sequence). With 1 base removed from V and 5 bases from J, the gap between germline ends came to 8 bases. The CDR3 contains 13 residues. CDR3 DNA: TGTGCCAGCAGCCAAGGCCCGGAGACTGAAGCTTTCTTT. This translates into CASSQGPETEAFF.

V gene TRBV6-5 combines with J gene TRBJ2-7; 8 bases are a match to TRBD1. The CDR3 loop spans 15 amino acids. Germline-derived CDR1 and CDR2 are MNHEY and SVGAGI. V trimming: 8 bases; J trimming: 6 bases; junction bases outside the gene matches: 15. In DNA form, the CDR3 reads TGTGCCAGCGGTTCGCCGGGACAGGTCCTTGCCGAGCAGTACGTC. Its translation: CASGSPGQVLAEQYV.

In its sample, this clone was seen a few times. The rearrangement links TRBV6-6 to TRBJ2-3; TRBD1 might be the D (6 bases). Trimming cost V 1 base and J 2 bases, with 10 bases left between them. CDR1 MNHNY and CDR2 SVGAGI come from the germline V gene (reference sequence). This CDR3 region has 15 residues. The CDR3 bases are TGTGCCAGCAGTTACTATAGGACAGACACAGATACGCAGTATTTT. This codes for CASSYYRTDTDTQYF.

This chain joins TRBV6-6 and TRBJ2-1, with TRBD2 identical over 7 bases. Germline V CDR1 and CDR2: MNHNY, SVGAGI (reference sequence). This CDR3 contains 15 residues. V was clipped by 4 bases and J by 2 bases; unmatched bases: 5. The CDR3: CASSSRLAAYNEQFF. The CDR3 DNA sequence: TGTGCCAGCAGTTCTCGGCTAGCGGCCTACAATGAGCAGTTCTTC.

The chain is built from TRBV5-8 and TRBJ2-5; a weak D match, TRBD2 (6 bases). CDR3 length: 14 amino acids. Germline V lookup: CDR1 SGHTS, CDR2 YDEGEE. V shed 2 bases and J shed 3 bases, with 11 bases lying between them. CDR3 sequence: CASSFPGVEETQYF. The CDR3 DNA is TGTGCCAGCAGCTTTCCGGGGGTCGAAGAGACCCAGTACTTC.

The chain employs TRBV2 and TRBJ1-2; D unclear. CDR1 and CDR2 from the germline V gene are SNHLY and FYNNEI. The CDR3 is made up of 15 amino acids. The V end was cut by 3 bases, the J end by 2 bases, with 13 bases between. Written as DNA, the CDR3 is TGTGCCAGCAGTGATGGAGTCATTGGAAACTATGGCTACACCTTC. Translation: CASSDGVIGNYGYTF.

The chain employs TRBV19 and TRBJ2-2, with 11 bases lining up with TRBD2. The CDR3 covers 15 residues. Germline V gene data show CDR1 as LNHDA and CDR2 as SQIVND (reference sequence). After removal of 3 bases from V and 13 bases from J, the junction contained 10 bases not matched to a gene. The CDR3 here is CASSISGTSGSVLFF. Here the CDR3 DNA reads TGTGCCAGTAGTATTAGTGGGACTAGCGGATCGGTGCTGTTTTTT. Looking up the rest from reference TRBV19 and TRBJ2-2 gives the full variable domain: DGGITQSPKYLFRKEGQNVTLSCEQNLNHDAMYWYRQDPGQGLRLIYYSQIVNDFQKGDIAEGYSVSREKKESFPLTVTSAQKNPTAFYLCASSISGTSGSVLFFGEGSRLTVL.

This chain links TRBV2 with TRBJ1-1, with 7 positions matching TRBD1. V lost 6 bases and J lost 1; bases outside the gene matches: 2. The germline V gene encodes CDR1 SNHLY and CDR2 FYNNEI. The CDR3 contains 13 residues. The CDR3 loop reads CASSAGGNTEAFF. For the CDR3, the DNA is TGTGCCAGCAGCGCAGGGGGGAACACTGAAGCTTTCTTT. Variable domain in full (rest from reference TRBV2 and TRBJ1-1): EPEVTQTPSHQVTQMGQEVILRCVPISNHLYFYWYRQILGQKVEFLVSFYNNEISEKSEIFDDQFSVERPDGSNFTLKIRSTKLEDSAMYFCASSAGGNTEAFFGQGTRLTVV.

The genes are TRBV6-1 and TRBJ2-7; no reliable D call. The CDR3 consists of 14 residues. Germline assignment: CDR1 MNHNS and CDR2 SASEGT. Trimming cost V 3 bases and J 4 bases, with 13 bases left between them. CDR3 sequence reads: CASSELGEIYEQYV. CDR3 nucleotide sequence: TGTGCCAGCAGTGAGTTAGGAGAAATATACGAGCAGTACGTC.

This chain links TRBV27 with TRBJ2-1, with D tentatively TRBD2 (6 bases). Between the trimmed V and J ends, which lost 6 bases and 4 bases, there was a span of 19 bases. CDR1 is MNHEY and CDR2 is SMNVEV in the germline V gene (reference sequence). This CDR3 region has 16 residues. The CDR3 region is CASRSGLPRAYNEQFF. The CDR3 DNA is TGTGCCAGCAGATCGGGACTCCCGAGGGCTTACAATGAGCAGTTCTTC.

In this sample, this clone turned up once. The CDR3 reads CASSFTAATNEKLFF. CDR3 sequence (DNA): TGTGCCAGCAGCTTCACAGCAGCAACTAATGAAAAACTGTTTTTT. This chain joins TRBV7-9 and TRBJ1-4, with D unresolved. V lost 3 bases, J lost 0 bases, and 8 bases lay in between. Germline V CDR1 and CDR2: SEHNR, FQNEAQ (reference sequence). This CDR3 spans 15 amino acids.

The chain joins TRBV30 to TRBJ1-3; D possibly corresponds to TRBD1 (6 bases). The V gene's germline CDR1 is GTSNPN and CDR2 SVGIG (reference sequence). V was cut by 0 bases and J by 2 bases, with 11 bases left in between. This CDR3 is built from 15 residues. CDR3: CAWSVQAGAGNTIYF. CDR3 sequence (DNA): TGTGCCTGGAGTGTACAAGCAGGGGCTGGAAACACCATATATTTT.

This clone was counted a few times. CDR3 in DNA: TGTGCCATCACCTCGGACAGGGATCACGGGGAGCTGTTTTTT. Residues: CAITSDRDHGELFF. J is TRBJ2-2 and V is TRBV10-3, with 8 bases fitting TRBD1. This CDR3 has 14 residues. V lost 7 bases, J lost 7 bases, and 8 bases stayed unmatched. The V gene's germline CDR1 is ENHRY and CDR2 SYGVKD.

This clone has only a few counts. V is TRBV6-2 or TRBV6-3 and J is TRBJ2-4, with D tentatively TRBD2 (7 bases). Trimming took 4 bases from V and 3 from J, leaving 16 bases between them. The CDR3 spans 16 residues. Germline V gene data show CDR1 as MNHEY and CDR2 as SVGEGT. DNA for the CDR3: TGTGCCAGCAGTTCCCGTGGGGGGGCCAACAAAAACATTCAGTACTTC. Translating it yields CASSSRGGANKNIQYF.

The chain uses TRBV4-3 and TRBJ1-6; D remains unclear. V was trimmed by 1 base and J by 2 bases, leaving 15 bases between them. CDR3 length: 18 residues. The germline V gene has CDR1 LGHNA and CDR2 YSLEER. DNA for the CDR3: TGCGCCAGCAGCCAAGCGGTGGCAGGCCTAACCTATAATTCACCCCTCCACTTT. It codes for CASSQAVAGLTYNSPLHF.

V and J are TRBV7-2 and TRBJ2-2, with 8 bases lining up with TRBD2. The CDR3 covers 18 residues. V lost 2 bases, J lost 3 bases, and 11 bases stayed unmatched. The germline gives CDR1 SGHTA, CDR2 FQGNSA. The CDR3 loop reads CASSLIVGGLEDTGELFF. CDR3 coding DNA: TGTGCCAGCAGCTTAATAGTCGGGGGACTAGAGGACACCGGGGAGCTGTTTTTT.

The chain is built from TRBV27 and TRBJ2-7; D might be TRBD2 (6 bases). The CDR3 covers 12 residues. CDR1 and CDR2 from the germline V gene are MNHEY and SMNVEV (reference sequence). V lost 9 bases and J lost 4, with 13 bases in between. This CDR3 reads CAREEGRYEQYV. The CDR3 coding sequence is TGTGCCAGGGAGGAGGGGAGATACGAGCAGTACGTC.